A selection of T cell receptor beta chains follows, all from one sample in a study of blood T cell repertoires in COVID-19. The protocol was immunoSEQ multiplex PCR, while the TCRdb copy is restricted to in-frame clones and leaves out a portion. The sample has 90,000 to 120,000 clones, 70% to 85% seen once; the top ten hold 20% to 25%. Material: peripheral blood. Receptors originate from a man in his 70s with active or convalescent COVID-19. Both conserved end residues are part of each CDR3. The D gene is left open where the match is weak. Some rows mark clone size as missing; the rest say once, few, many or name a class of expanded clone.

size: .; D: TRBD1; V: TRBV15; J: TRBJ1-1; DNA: TGTGCCACCAGCAAGACAGGGAGCCTCAACACTGAAGCTTTCTTT; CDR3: CATSKTGSLNTEAFF
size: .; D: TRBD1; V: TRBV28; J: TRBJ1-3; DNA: TGTGCCAGCAGTTCTAGACAGGGTGGAAACACCATATATTTT; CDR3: CASSSRQGGNTIYF
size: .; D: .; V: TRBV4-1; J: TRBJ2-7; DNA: TGCGCCAGCAGCCATGTTGCCGGGAGAAGTTGGGACTACGAGCAGTACTTC; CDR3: CASSHVAGRSWDYEQYF
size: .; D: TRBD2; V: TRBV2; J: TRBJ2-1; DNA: TGTGCCAGCAGTGAGGAAGCGGGAGGTGAGCAGTTCTTC; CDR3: CASSEEAGGEQFF
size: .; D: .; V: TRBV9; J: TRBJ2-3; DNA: TGTGCCAGCAGCGTAGGAGCGGCAGATACGCAGTATTTT; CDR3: CASSVGAADTQYF
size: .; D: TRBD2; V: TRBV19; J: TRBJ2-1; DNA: TGTGCCAGTAGTATAACGGGAGGGGAGAATGAGCAGTTCTTC; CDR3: CASSITGGENEQFF
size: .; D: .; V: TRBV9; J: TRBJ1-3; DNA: TGTACCAGCAGCGCCACCCAGAGAGGGAGCTCTGGAAACACCATATATTTT; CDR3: CTSSATQRGSSGNTIYF
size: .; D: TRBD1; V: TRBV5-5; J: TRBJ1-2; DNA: TGTGCCAGCAGCTTGGCCAGGGGGCCTGCCTATGGCTACACCTTC; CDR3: CASSLARGPAYGYTF
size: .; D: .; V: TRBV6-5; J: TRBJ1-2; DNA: TGTGCCAGCAGTTACCTGGACAGAAACTATGGCTACACCTTC; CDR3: CASSYLDRNYGYTF
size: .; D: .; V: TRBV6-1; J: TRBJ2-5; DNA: TGTGCCAGCAGTGAAGCTTTGCTAGAAGAGACCCAGTACTTC; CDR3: CASSEALLEETQYF
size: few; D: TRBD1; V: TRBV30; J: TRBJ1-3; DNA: TGTGCCTGGAGTACCCGACAGGGTTGGTCTGGAAACACCATATATTTT; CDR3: CAWSTRQGWSGNTIYF
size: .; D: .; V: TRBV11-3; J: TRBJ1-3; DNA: TGTGCCAGCAGCAAAACCTCGGAGGGCACCATATATTTT; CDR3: CASSKTSEGTIYF
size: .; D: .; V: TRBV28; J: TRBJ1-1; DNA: TGTGCCAGCCGATTGACAGGGAACACTGAAGCTTTCTTT; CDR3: CASRLTGNTEAFF
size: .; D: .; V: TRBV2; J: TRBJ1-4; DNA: TGTGCCAGTGGAGGGCTTAATGAAAAACTGTTTTTT; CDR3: CASGGLNEKLFF
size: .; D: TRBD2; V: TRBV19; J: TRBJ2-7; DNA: TGTGCCAGTAGTGAAGCGGGAGCGAGTCACTACGAGCAGTACTTC; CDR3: CASSEAGASHYEQYF
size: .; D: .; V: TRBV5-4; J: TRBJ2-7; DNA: TGTGCCAGCAGCACATACAGGGACGAGCAGTACTTC; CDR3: CASSTYRDEQYF
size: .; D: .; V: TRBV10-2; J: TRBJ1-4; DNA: TGCGCCAGCAGTGAGTCTTGGGGAGAGATGGAAAAACTGTTTTTT; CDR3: CASSESWGEMEKLFF
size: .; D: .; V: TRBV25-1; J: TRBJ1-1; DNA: TGTGCCAGCAGATACAGGGAGAACACTGAAGCTTTCTTT; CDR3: CASRYRENTEAFF
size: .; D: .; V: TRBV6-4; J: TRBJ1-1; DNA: TGTGCCAGCACTAGCCCGTACCGGGGTGAAGCTTTCTTT; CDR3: CASTSPYRGEAFF
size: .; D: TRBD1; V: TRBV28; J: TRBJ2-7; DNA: TGTGCCAGCAGCACGACAGGGTTTAACTACGAGCAGTACTTC; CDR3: CASSTTGFNYEQYF
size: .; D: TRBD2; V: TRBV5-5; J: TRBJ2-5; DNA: TGTGCCAGCCCCTTTGGGACTAGCGGGGGGCAAGAGACCCAGTACTTC; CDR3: CASPFGTSGGQETQYF
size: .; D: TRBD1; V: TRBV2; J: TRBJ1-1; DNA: TGTGCCAGCAGTGAAAGGGGGCGGAACACTGAAGCTTTCTTT; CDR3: CASSERGRNTEAFF
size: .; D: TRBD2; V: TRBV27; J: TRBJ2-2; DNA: TGTGCCAGCAGTTTTGGGACTAGCGGGAGCGGGGAGCTGTTTTTT; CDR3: CASSFGTSGSGELFF
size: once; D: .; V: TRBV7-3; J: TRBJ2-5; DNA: TGTGCCAGCAGCCTAGGGGTAGCGGAGCCAGAGACCCAGTACTTC; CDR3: CASSLGVAEPETQYF
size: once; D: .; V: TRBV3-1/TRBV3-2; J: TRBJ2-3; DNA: TGTGCCAGCAGAGGCGGGAGCACAGATACGCAGTATTTT; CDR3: CASRGGSTDTQYF
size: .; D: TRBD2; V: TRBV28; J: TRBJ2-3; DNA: TGTGCCAGCAGTTTTGGCCTTTTCACTAGCGGGAGATTAACAGATACGCAGTATTTT; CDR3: CASSFGLFTSGRLTDTQYF